The entry below gives a single T cell receptor beta chain sequence along with its context. No antigen is known for it. Time point described: pre-treatment baseline. At 12 weeks after first infusion, RECIST 1.1 defined response for most patients. Prior systemic cancer therapy, immunosuppressant use and other active malignancies excluded patients. This CDR3 has 15 residues. With 8 bases removed from V and 2 bases from J, the gap between germline ends came to 19 bases. Germline-derived CDR1 and CDR2 are SQVTM and ANQGSEA. The source of the sample is a study of blood T cell dynamics during melanoma immunotherapy. Each sorted CD8+ T cell subset had its entire DNA loaded. TCRdb's table, derived via immunoSEQ multiplex PCR, lists solely in-frame clones and lacks some. Of some 13,000 clones in the sample, around 92% were seen once. Study-level results: The study could not tell melanoma-specific clones from general immune activation.

This chain uses TRBV29-1 with TRBJ2-1; TRBD2 is a possible D gene (6 bases). The TCR was taken from a human donor with melanoma. The sample consisted of effector memory CD8+ T cells from blood, taken from a patient treated with checkpoint blockade. In nucleotides, the CDR3 is TGCAGCAGCCGGGGTGAAGAGCGGGCCTACAATGAGCAGTTCTTC. It codes for CSSRGEERAYNEQFF.